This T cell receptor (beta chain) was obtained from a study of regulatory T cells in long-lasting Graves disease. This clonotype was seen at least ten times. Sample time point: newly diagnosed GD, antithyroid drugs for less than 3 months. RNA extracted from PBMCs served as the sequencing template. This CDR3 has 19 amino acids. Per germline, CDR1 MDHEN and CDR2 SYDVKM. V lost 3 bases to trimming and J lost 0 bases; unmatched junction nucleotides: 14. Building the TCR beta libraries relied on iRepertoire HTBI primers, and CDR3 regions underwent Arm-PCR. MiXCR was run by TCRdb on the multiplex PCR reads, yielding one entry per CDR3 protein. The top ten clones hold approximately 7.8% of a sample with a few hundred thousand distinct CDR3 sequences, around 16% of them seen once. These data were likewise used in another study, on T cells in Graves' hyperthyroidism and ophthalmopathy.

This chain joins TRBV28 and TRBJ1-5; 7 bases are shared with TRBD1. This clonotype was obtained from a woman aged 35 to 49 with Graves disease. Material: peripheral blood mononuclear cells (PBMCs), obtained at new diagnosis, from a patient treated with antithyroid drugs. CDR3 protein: CASSFDLPGGDLSNQPQHF. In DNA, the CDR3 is TGTGCCAGCAGTTTTGACTTGCCAGGGGGTGATCTTAGCAATCAGCCCCAGCATTTT.